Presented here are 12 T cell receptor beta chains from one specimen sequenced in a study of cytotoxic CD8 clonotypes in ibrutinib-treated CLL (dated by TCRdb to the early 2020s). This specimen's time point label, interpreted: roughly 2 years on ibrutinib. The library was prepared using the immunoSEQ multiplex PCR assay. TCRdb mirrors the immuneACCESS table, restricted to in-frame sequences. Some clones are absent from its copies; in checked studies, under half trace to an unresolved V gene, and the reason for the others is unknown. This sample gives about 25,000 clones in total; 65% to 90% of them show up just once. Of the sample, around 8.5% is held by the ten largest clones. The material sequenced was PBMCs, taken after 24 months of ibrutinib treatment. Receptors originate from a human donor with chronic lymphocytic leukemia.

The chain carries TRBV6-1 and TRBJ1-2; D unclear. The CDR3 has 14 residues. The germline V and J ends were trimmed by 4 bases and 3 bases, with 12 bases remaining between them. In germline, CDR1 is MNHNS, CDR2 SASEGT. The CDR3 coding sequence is TGTGCCAGCAGTGCGGACCGCAGCGACTATGGCTACACCTTC. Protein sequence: CASSADRSDYGYTF.

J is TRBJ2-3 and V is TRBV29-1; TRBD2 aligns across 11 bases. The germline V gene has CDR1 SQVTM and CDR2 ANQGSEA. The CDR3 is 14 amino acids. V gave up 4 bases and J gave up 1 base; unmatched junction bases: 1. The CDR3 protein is CSVATSGGTDTQYF. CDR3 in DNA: TGCAGCGTTGCGACTAGCGGGGGCACAGATACGCAGTATTTT.

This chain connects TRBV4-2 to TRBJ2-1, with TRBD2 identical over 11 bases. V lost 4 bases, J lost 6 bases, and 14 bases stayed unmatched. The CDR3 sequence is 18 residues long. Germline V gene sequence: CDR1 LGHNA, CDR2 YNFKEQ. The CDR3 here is CASSPRASGGPGSNEQFF. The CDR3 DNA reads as TGTGCCAGCAGCCCCCGCGCTAGCGGGGGGCCGGGAAGCAATGAGCAGTTCTTC.

The CDR3 protein is CAWSAASKPHTDTQYF. In DNA, the CDR3 is TGTGCCTGGAGTGCTGCTAGTAAACCGCACACAGATACGCAGTATTTT. The chain employs TRBV30 and TRBJ2-3; D gene ambiguous. This CDR3 has 16 amino acids. Per germline, CDR1 GTSNPN and CDR2 SVGIG (reference sequence). Trimming removed 1 base from V and 2 bases from J, with 16 bases in between.

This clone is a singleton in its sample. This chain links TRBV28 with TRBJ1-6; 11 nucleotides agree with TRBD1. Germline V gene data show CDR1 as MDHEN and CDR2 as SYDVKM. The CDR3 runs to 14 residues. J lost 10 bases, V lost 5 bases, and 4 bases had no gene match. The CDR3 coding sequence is TGTGCCAGCAGTGGGGGACAGGGGGGGTCACCCCTCCACTTT. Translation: CASSGGQGGSPLHF.

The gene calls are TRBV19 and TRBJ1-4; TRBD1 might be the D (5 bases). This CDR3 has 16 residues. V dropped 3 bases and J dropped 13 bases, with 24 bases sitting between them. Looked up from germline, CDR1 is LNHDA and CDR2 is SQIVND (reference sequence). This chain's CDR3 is CASSIYQGRLLAGLFF. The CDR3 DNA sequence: TGTGCCAGTAGTATCTACCAGGGAAGACTTCTGGCCGGACTGTTTTTT.

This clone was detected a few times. CDR3 region: CASRGQSTGELFF. DNA of the CDR3: TGTGCCAGCAGAGGACAGTCTACCGGGGAGCTGTTTTTT. This sequence joins TRBV6-5 and TRBJ2-2, with D possibly matching TRBD1 (6 bases). Trimming removed 6 bases from V and 5 bases from J, with 10 bases in between. Germline V gene lookup returns CDR1 MNHEY and CDR2 SVGAGI. This CDR3 is built from 13 residues.

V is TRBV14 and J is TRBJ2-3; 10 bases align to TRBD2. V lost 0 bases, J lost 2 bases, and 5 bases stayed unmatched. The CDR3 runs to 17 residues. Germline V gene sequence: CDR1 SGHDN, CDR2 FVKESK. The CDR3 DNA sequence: TGTGCCAGCAGCCAAGATATAGCGGGGGGCTACACAGATACGCAGTATTTT. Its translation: CASSQDIAGGYTDTQYF.

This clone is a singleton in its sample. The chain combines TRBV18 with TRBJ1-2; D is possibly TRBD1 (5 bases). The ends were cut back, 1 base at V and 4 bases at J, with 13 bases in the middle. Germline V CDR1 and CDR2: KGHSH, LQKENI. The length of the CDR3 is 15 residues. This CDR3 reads CASSPRQGSGYGYTF. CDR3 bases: TGTGCCAGCTCACCACGGCAGGGTTCGGGCTATGGCTACACCTTC.

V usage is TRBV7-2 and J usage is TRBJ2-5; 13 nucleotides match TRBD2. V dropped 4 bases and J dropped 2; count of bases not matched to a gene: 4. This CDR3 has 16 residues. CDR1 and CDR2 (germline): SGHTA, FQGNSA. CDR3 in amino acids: CASSWTSGGSQETQYF. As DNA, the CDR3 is TGTGCCAGCAGCTGGACTAGCGGGGGCTCTCAAGAGACCCAGTACTTC.

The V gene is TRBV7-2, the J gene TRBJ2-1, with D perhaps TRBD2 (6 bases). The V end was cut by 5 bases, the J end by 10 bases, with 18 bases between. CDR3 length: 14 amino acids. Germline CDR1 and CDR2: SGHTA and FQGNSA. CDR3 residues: CASSKQGSAGEQFF. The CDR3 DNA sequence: TGTGCCAGCAGCAAGCAGGGTTCCGCGGGGGAGCAGTTCTTC.

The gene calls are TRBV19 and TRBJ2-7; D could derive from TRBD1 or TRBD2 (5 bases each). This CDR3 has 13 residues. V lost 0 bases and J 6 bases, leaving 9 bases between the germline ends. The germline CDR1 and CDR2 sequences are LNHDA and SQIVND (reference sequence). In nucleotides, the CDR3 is TGTGCCAGTAGTATAGATGAGGGGTTCGAGCAGTACTTC. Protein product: CASSIDEGFEQYF.